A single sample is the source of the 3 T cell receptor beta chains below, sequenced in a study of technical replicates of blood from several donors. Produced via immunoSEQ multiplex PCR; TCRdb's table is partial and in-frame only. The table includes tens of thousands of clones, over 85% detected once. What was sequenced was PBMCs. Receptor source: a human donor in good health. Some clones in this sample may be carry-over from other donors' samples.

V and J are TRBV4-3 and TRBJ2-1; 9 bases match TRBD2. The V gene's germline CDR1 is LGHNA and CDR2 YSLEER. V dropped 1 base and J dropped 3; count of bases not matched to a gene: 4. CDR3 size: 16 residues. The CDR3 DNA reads TGCGCCAGCAGCCAAGTTCTAGCGGGATTCTACAATGAGCAGTTCTTC. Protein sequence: CASSQVLAGFYNEQFF.

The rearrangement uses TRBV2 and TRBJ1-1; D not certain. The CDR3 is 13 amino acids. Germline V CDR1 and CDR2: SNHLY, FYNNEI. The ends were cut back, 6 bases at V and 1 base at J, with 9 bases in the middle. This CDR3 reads CASSVEGNTEAFF. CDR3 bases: TGTGCCAGCAGCGTAGAGGGGAACACTGAAGCTTTCTTT.

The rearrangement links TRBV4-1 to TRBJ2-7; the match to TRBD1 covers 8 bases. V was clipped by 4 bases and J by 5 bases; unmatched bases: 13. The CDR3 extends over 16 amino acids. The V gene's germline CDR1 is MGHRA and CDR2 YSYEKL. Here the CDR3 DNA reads TGCGCCAGCAGCCGCATTCCCGGGACAGGTAAGGACGAGCAGTACTTC. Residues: CASSRIPGTGKDEQYF.